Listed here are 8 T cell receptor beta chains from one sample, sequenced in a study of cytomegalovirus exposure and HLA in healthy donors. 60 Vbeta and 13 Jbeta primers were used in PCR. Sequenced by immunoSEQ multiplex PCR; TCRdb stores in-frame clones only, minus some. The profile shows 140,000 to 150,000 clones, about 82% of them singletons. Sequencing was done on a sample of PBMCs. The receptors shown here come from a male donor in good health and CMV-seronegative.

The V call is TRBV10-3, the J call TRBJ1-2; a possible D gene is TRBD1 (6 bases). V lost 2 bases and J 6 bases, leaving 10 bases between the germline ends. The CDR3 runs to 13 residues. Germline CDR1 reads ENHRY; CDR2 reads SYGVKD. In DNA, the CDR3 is TGTGCCATCAGTGAGCCTGGGACAAATGGCTACACCTTC. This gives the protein CAISEPGTNGYTF.

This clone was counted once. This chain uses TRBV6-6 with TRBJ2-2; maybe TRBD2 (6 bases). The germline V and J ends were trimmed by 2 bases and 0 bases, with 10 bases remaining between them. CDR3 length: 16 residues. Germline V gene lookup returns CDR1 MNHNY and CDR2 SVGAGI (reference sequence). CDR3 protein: CASSYTGEANTGELFF. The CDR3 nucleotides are TGTGCCAGCAGTTACACCGGGGAGGCGAACACCGGGGAGCTGTTTTTT.

The CDR3 sequence: CASSLSPKSAYEQYF. CDR3 nucleotides: TGTGCCAGCAGTTTATCGCCCAAATCAGCCTACGAGCAGTACTTC. The chain links TRBV27 to TRBJ2-7, with D unclear. Germline assignment: CDR1 MNHEY and CDR2 SMNVEV (reference sequence). This CDR3 spans 15 amino acids. V was trimmed by 0 bases and J by 2 bases, leaving 11 bases between them.

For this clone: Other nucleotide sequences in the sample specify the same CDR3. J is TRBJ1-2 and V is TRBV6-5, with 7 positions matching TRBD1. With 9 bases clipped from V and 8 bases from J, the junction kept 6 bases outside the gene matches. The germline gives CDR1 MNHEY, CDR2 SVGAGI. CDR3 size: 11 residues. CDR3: CASSQGGGYTF. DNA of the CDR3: TGTGCCAGTTCTCAGGGGGGCGGCTACACCTTC.

CDR3 nucleotides: TGTGCCAGCAGCTTAGGGACAGGGGGCGCTGGCTACACCTTC. Translation gives CASSLGTGGAGYTF. The chain carries TRBV7-9 and TRBJ1-2; 11 bases align to TRBD1. This CDR3 region has 14 residues. V shed 1 base and J 7 bases; nucleotides not matched to a gene: 2. The germline V gene has CDR1 SEHNR and CDR2 FQNEAQ (reference sequence).

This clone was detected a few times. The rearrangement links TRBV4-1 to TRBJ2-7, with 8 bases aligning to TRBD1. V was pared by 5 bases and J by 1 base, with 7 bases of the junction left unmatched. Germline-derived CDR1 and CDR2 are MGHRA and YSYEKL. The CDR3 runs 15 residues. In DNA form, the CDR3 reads TGCGCCAGCAGCAATCTCCAGGGGGCGTCCTACGAGCAGTACTTC. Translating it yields CASSNLQGASYEQYF.

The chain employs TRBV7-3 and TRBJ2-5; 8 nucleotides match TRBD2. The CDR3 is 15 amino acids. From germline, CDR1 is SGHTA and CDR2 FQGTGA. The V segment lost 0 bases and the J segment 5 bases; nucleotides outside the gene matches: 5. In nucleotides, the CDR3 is TGTGCCAGCAGCTTAACCCCCCTAGCGGGTGAGACCCAGTACTTC. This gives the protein CASSLTPLAGETQYF.

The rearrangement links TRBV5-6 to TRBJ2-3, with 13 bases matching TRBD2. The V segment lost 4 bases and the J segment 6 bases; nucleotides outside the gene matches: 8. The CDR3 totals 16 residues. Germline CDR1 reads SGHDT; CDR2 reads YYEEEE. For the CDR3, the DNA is TGTGCCAGCAGCGGTTGGACTAGCGGGAGAACGGATACGCAGTATTTT. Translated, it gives CASSGWTSGRTDTQYF.